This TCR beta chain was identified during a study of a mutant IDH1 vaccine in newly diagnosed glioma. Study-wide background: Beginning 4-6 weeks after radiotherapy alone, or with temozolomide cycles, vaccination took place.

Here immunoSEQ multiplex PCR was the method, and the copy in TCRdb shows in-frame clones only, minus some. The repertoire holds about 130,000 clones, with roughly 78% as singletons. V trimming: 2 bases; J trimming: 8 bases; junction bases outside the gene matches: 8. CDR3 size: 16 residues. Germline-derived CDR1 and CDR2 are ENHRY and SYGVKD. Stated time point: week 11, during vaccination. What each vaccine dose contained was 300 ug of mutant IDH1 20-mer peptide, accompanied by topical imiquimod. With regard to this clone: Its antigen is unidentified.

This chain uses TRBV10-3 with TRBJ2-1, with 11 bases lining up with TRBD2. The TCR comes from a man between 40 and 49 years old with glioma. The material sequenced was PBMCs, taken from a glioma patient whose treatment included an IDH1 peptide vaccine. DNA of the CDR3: TGTGCCATCAGTGAGGAAGGGACTAGCGGTATAGATGAGCAGTTCTTC. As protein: CAISEEGTSGIDEQFF.